The rows below give T cell receptor beta chains drawn from one sample of a study of a mutant IDH1 vaccine in newly diagnosed glioma. The protocol was immunoSEQ multiplex PCR, while the TCRdb copy is restricted to in-frame clones and leaves out a portion. The sample contains 45,000 to 55,000 clones, approximately 80% of which appear only once. Their antigen targets remain unknown. This sample comprised PBMCs, obtained from a glioma patient whose treatment included an IDH1 peptide vaccine. Receptor source: a man aged 35-49 years with glioma. Both conserved end residues are part of each CDR3. Each record gives: J gene, V gene, D gene, clone size, CDR3 DNA, CDR3 protein. D genes are given only for firm matches. A row's size may be missing; if present it is once, few, many or a size class.

j_gene: TRBJ2-3
v_gene: TRBV5-1
d_gene: TRBD2
abundance: -
CDR3nt: TGCGCCAGCAGCTTTAGCGGGTACACAGATACGCAGTATTTT
CDR3aa: CASSFSGYTDTQYF

j_gene: TRBJ1-2
v_gene: TRBV30
d_gene: -
abundance: few
CDR3nt: TGTGCCTGGACCCCCCAAGGGGGGTTCTATGGCTACACCTTC
CDR3aa: CAWTPQGGFYGYTF

j_gene: TRBJ1-2
v_gene: TRBV7-2
d_gene: -
abundance: -
CDR3nt: TGTGCCAGCAGCGCATCAAACTATGGCTACACCTTC
CDR3aa: CASSASNYGYTF

j_gene: TRBJ2-5
v_gene: TRBV5-6
d_gene: TRBD2
abundance: -
CDR3nt: TGTGCCAGCAGCCCGGGACTAGCGGAGACGGGGGAGACCCAGTACTTC
CDR3aa: CASSPGLAETGETQYF

j_gene: TRBJ1-6
v_gene: TRBV5-6
d_gene: TRBD1
abundance: -
CDR3nt: TGTGCCAGCAGCTTGGGGGACAGGGGCCGGTCACCCCTCCACTTT
CDR3aa: CASSLGDRGRSPLHF

j_gene: TRBJ1-2
v_gene: TRBV7-9
d_gene: TRBD1
abundance: -
CDR3nt: TGTGCCAGCAGCTTGGGACAGGGTCAAGGCTACACCTTC
CDR3aa: CASSLGQGQGYTF

j_gene: TRBJ2-5
v_gene: TRBV15
d_gene: -
abundance: -
CDR3nt: TGTGCCACCAGCACTAGGACGGGCCAAGAGACCCAGTACTTC
CDR3aa: CATSTRTGQETQYF

j_gene: TRBJ1-1
v_gene: TRBV19
d_gene: -
abundance: few
CDR3nt: TGTGCCAGTAGTATATCAGTTCTAGACCCCGCTTTCTTT
CDR3aa: CASSISVLDPAFF

j_gene: TRBJ2-1
v_gene: TRBV18
d_gene: TRBD2
abundance: -
CDR3nt: TGTGCCAGCTCACCACGGACCGGGACTAGCGGGAGTTCGGTCTACAATGAGCAGTTCTTC
CDR3aa: CASSPRTGTSGSSVYNEQFF

j_gene: TRBJ2-1
v_gene: TRBV5-6
d_gene: TRBD2
abundance: -
CDR3nt: TGTGCCAGCAGCCGACTAGCGGGAGGTCTGAGCTCCTACAATGAGCAGTTCTTC
CDR3aa: CASSRLAGGLSSYNEQFF

j_gene: TRBJ2-1
v_gene: TRBV20-1
d_gene: -
abundance: -
CDR3nt: TGCAGTGCTAGTCGTGGGGATGAGCAGTTCTTC
CDR3aa: CSASRGDEQFF

j_gene: TRBJ1-5
v_gene: TRBV30
d_gene: -
abundance: few
CDR3nt: TGTGCCTGGAGCCCCGGCGGGAATCAGCCCCAGCATTTT
CDR3aa: CAWSPGGNQPQHF

j_gene: TRBJ1-6
v_gene: TRBV19
d_gene: -
abundance: -
CDR3nt: TGTGCCAGTAGCTCCCACAGGGACACCCCGACCTTATATAATTCACCCCTCCACTTT
CDR3aa: CASSSHRDTPTLYNSPLHF

j_gene: TRBJ1-1
v_gene: TRBV6-6
d_gene: -
abundance: once
CDR3nt: TGTGCCAGCAAAACCACAGGGTATAGAGCTTTCTTT
CDR3aa: CASKTTGYRAFF

j_gene: TRBJ2-1
v_gene: TRBV11-2
d_gene: TRBD1
abundance: -
CDR3nt: TGTGCCAGCAGCTATGGACAGGGGTCCTACAATGAGCAGTTCTTC
CDR3aa: CASSYGQGSYNEQFF